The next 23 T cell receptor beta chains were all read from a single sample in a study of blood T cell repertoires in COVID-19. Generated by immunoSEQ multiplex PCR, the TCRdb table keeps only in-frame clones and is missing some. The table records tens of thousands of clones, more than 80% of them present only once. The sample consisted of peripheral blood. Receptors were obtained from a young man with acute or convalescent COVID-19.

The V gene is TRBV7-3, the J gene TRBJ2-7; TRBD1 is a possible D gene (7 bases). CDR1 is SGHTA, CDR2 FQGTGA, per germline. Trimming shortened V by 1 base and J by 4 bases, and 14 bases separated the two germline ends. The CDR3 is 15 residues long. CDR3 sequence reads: CASSLSGQGGYEQYF. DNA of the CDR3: TGTGCCAGCAGCTTAAGTGGGCAGGGGGGATACGAGCAGTACTTC. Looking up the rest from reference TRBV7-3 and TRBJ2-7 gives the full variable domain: GAGVSQTPSNKVTEKGKYVELRCDPISGHTALYWYRQSLGQGPEFLIYFQGTGAADDSGLPNDRFFAVRPEGSVSTLKIQRTERGDSAVYLCASSLSGQGGYEQYFGPGTRLTVT.

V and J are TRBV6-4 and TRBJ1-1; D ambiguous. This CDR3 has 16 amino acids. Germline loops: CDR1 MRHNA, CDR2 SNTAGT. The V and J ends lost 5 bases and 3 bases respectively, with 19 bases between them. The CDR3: CASSSRVPYEDTEAFF. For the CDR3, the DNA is TGTGCCAGCAGTTCCCGGGTCCCATATGAGGACACTGAAGCTTTCTTT.

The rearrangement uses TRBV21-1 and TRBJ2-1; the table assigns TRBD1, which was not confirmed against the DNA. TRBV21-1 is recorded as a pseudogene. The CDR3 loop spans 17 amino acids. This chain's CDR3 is CASSKVSSGQGYNEQFF. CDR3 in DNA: TGTGCCAGCAGCAAAGTCAGCTCGGGACAGGGTTACAATGAGCAGTTCTTC.

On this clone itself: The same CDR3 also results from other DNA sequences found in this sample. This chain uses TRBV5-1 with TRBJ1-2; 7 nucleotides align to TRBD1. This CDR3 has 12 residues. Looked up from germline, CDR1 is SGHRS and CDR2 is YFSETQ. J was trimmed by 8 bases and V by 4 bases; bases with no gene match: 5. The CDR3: CASSPDRDGYTF. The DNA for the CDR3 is TGCGCCAGCAGCCCCGACAGGGACGGCTACACCTTC.

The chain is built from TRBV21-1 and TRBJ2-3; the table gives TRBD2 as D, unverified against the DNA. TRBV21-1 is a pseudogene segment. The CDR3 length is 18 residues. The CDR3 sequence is CASSPRQGPSGRTDTQYF. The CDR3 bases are TGTGCCAGCAGCCCCCGGCAGGGTCCTAGCGGCCGCACAGATACGCAGTATTTT.

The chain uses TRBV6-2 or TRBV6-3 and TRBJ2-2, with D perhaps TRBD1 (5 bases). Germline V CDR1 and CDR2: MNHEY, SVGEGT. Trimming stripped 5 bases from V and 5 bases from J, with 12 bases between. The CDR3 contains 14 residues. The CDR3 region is CASSTGRETGELFF. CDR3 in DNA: TGTGCCAGCAGTACGGGCAGGGAAACCGGGGAGCTGTTTTTT.

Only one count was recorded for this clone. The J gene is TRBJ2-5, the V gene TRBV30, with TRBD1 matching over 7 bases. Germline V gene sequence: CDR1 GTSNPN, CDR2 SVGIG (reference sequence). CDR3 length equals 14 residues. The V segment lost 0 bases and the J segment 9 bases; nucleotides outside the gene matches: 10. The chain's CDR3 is CAWSVRDSSLAQYF. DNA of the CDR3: TGTGCCTGGAGTGTACGGGACAGTAGTTTGGCCCAGTACTTC.

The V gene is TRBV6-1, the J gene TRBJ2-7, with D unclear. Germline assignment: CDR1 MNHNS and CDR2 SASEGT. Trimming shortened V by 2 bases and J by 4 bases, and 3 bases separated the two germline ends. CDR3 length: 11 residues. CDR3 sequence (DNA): TGTGCCAGCAGTGAACCATACGAGCAGTACTTC. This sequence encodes CASSEPYEQYF.

The CDR3 DNA reads as TGCGCCAGCAGCATTGGACTAGCCGCCTACGAGCAGTACTTC. It codes for CASSIGLAAYEQYF. The V gene is TRBV5-1, the J gene TRBJ2-7; 8 bases agree with TRBD2. J gave up 2 bases and V 4 bases, and 5 bases lay outside the gene matches. Germline V CDR1 and CDR2: SGHRS, YFSETQ. CDR3 length equals 14 residues.

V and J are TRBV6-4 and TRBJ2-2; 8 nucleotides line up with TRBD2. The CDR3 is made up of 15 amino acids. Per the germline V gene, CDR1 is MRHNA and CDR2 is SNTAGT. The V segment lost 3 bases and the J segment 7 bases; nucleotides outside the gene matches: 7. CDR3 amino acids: CASSEGAGEGGELFF. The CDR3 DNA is TGTGCCAGCAGTGAAGGAGCGGGAGAAGGCGGGGAGCTGTTTTTT.

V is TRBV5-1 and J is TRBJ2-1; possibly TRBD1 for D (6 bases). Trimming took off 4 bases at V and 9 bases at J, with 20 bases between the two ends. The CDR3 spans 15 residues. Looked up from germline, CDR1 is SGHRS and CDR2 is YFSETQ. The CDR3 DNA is TGCGCCAGCAGCGACGGGACATCAGACGGCACTGAGCAGTTCTTC. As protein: CASSDGTSDGTEQFF.

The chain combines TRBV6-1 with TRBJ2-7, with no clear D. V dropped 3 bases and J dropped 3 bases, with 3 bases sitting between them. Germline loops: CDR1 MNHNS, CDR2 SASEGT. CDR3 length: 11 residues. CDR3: CASSDLYEQYF. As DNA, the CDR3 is TGTGCCAGCAGTGATCTCTACGAGCAGTACTTC.

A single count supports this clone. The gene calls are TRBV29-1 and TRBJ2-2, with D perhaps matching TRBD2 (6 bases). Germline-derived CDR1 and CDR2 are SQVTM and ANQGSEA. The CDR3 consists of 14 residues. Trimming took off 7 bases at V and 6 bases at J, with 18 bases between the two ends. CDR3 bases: TGCAGCGCCACGGGTTTAGGAGGGTCCGGGGAGCTGTTTTTT. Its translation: CSATGLGGSGELFF.

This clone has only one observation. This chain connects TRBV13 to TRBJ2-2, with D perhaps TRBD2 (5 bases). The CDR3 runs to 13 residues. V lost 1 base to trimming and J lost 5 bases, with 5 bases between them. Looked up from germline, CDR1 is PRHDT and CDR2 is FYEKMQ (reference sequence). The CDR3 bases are TGTGCCAGCAGCTTAGAGCGGACCGGGGAGCTGTTTTTT. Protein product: CASSLERTGELFF.

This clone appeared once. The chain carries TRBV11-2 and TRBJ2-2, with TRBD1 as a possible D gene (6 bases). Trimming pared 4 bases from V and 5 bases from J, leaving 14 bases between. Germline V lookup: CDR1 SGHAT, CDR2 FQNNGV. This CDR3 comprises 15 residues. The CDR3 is CASSYRDFSTGELFF. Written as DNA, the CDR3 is TGTGCCAGCAGCTACAGGGATTTTAGTACCGGGGAGCTGTTTTTT.

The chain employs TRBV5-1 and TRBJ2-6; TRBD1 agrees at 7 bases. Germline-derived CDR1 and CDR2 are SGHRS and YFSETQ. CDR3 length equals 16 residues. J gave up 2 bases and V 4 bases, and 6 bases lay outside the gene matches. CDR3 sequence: CASSDQTGPGANVLTF. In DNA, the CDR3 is TGCGCCAGCAGCGACCAGACAGGGCCTGGGGCCAACGTCCTGACTTTC.

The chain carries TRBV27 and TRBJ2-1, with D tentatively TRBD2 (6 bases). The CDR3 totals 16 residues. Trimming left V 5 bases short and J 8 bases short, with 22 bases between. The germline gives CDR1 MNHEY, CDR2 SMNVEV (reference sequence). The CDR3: CASSPDARLAIDEQFF. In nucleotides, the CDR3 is TGTGCCAGCAGTCCCGACGCGAGGCTAGCGATCGATGAGCAGTTCTTC.

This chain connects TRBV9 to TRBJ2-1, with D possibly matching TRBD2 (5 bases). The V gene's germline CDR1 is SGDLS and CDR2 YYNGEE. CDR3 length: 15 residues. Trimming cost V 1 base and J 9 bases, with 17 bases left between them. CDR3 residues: CASSVKSTGYGEQFF. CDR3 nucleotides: TGTGCCAGCAGCGTAAAATCAACGGGATACGGTGAGCAGTTCTTC.

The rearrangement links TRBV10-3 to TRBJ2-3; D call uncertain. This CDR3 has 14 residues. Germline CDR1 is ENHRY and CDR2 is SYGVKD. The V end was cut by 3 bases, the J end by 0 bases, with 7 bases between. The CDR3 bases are TGTGCCATCAGTGACTTTGAGAGCACAGATACGCAGTATTTT. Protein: CAISDFESTDTQYF.

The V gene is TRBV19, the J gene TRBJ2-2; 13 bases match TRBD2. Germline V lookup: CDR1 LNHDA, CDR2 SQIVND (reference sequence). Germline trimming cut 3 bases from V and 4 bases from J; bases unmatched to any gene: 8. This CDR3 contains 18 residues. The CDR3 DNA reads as TGTGCCAGTAGTATGCGGACTAGCGGGAGTAGAGGCACCGGGGAGCTGTTTTTT. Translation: CASSMRTSGSRGTGELFF.

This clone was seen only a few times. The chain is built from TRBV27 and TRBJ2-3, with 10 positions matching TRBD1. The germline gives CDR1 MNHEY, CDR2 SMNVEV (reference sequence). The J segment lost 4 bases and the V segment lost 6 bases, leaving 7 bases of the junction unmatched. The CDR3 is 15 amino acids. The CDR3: CASSRQGARPDTQYF. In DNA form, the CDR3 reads TGTGCCAGCAGCCGACAGGGGGCGCGTCCAGATACGCAGTATTTT.

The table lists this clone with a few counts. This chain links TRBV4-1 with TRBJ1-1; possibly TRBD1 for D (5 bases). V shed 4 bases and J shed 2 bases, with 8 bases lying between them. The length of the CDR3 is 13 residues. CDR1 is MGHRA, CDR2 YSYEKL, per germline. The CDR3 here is CASSPRTNTEAFF. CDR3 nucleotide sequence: TGCGCCAGCAGCCCAAGGACAAACACTGAAGCTTTCTTT.

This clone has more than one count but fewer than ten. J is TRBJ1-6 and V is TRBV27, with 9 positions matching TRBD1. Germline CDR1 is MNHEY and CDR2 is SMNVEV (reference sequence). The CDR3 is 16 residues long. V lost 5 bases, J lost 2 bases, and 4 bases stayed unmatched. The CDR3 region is CASSQGQGTYNSPLHF. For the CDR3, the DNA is TGTGCCAGCAGTCAAGGACAGGGGACCTATAATTCACCCCTCCACTTT.